Each of the 7 T cell receptor beta chains below was sequenced from the same sample in a study of blood T cell repertoires in COVID-19. TCRdb keeps only in-frame clones here, not all; method: immunoSEQ multiplex PCR. Of 110,000 or so clones in the sample, 80% to 90% were seen once. The material sequenced was peripheral blood. The receptors here all came from a human donor in a cohort sampled during active COVID-19.

The chain links TRBV11-2 to TRBJ2-3, with 7 nucleotides matching TRBD2. Germline V gives CDR1 SGHAT, CDR2 FQNNGV. Unmatched junction bases numbered 4, after V lost 5 bases and J lost 5 bases. This CDR3 is built from 13 residues. The CDR3 region has the DNA TGTGCCAGCAGCCGGGGGGTCGGAGATACGCAGTATTTT. It specifies CASSRGVGDTQYF.

The chain combines TRBV19 with TRBJ1-1, with D perhaps TRBD1 (6 bases). Germline V CDR1 and CDR2: LNHDA, SQIVND (reference sequence). V was pared by 3 bases and J by 11 bases, with 10 bases between. The CDR3 runs to 11 residues. The CDR3 loop reads CASSIRGGAFF. As DNA, the CDR3 is TGTGCCAGTAGTATCCGGGGGGGCGCTTTCTTT.

This sequence joins TRBV2 and TRBJ2-1; 9 bases agree with TRBD2. The CDR3 runs to 16 residues. Trimming took 2 bases from V and 9 from J; bases not matched to a gene: 11. Germline lookup yields CDR1 SNHLY and CDR2 FYNNEI. In DNA, the CDR3 is TGTGCCAGCAGTGAAAATGGGGGACTAGCACTAGGTGAGCAGTTCTTC. It codes for CASSENGGLALGEQFF. Together with reference TRBV2 and TRBJ2-1, the CDR3 gives the full variable domain: EPEVTQTPSHQVTQMGQEVILRCVPISNHLYFYWYRQILGQKVEFLVSFYNNEISEKSEIFDDQFSVERPDGSNFTLKIRSTKLEDSAMYFCASSENGGLALGEQFFGPGTRLTVL.

The chain links TRBV7-7 to TRBJ2-1, with a tentative D call TRBD2 (6 bases). This CDR3 comprises 18 residues. Per the germline V gene, CDR1 is SSHAT and CDR2 is FNYEAQ (reference sequence). Trimming shortened V by 5 bases and J by 5 bases, and 25 bases separated the two germline ends. The CDR3 sequence: CASSTLNTGTGPHNEQFF. The CDR3 coding sequence is TGTGCCAGCAGCACACTAAACACCGGGACTGGGCCCCACAATGAGCAGTTCTTC.

V is TRBV7-9 and J is TRBJ1-2; 12 bases fit TRBD1. CDR3 size: 14 residues. With 5 bases clipped from V and 9 bases from J, the junction kept 7 bases outside the gene matches. Germline CDR1 is SEHNR and CDR2 is FQNEAQ (reference sequence). The CDR3 region has the DNA TGTGCCAGCAGCACATCGGGACAGGGGGCCAGCTACACCTTC. The encoded protein is CASSTSGQGASYTF.

The table lists this clone with a count of one. The chain has TRBV4-2 and TRBJ2-1, with 8 nucleotides matching TRBD1. J gave up 6 bases and V 0 bases, and 7 bases lay outside the gene matches. The CDR3 covers 16 residues. Germline V lookup: CDR1 LGHNA, CDR2 YNFKEQ. CDR3 nucleotides: TGTGCCAGCAGCCAAGATTGGCAGGGGGCCGGCAATGAGCAGTTCTTC. It is translated as CASSQDWQGAGNEQFF.

V gene TRBV7-2 combines with J gene TRBJ2-4, with TRBD2 matching 10 bases. V was clipped by 3 bases and J by 4 bases; unmatched bases: 9. Germline CDR1 is SGHTA and CDR2 is FQGNSA. This CDR3 is 17 amino acids long. CDR3 residues: CASSFPGLAEEKNIQYF. CDR3 sequence (DNA): TGTGCCAGCAGCTTCCCTGGACTAGCGGAAGAAAAAAACATTCAGTACTTC.